These 17 T cell receptor beta chains were all obtained from the same sample, sequenced in a study of blood T cells in healthy people across ages. A sample-barcoded 5' primer and a J-beta primer mix were used in a second PCR of roughly 7 to 11 cycles. TCRdb re-derived calls from the 5' RACE reads in MiXCR, one entry per CDR3 protein. Here the sample spans 1.5 million to 2 million distinct CDR3 sequences, 34% being singletons. Sequencing input: blood. The source of these receptors is a woman in her 30s in good health.

The rearrangement links TRBV6-1 to TRBJ2-5; 8 nucleotides match TRBD1. CDR1 and CDR2 from the germline V gene are MNHNS and SASEGT. V lost 3 bases, J lost 5 bases, and 8 bases stayed unmatched. The CDR3 runs to 15 residues. The CDR3 is CASSEIRTGLETQYF. CDR3 DNA sequence: TGTGCCAGCAGTGAGATTAGGACAGGGCTCGAGACCCAGTACTTC.

V is TRBV27 and J is TRBJ2-1; no firm D call. Germline V lookup: CDR1 MNHEY, CDR2 SMNVEV (reference sequence). Trimming shortened V by 2 bases and J by 7 bases, and 9 bases separated the two germline ends. The CDR3 sequence is 13 residues long. The CDR3 DNA follows: TGTGCCAGCAGTTTAAATTTTAGAAATGAGCAGTTCTTC. This gives the protein CASSLNFRNEQFF.

Many counts were recorded for this clonotype. The chain couples TRBV4-1 to TRBJ2-3; TRBD2 agrees at 8 bases. The ends lost 0 bases at V and 6 bases at J; junction bases unmatched: 8. The CDR3 loop spans 16 amino acids. Germline V gene sequence: CDR1 MGHRA, CDR2 YSYEKL. The CDR3 region is CASSQDPGSGTDTQYF. As DNA, the CDR3 is TGCGCCAGCAGCCAAGATCCGGGTAGCGGGACGGATACGCAGTATTTT.

This chain uses TRBV3-1 with TRBJ2-1; D is possibly TRBD2 (7 bases). The CDR3 consists of 15 residues. CDR1 is LGHDT, CDR2 YNNKEL, per germline (reference sequence). Deletions cut 4 bases from V and 8 bases from J, with 18 bases between. In DNA form, the CDR3 reads TGTGCCAGCAGCCTCCCGGGGGGCGCGGGGTATGAGCAGTTCTTC. Protein product: CASSLPGGAGYEQFF.

The V gene is TRBV29-1, the J gene TRBJ1-2; no clear D. CDR3 length: 10 amino acids. With 4 bases removed from V and 7 bases from J, the gap between germline ends came to 7 bases. The germline V gene encodes CDR1 SQVTM and CDR2 ANQGSEA. The DNA of the CDR3 is TGCAGCGTTGCGGAAGGTGGCTACACCTTC. This codes for CSVAEGGYTF. The variable domain in full, completed from reference TRBV29-1 and TRBJ1-2, reads SAVISQKPSRDICQRGTSLTIQCQVDSQVTMMFWYRQQPGQSLTLIATANQGSEATYESGFVIDKFPISRPNLTFSTLTVSNMSPEDSSIYLCSVAEGGYTFGSGTRLTVV.

CDR3 DNA sequence: TGTGCCAGCAGCCCGACAGGGAAGAGGACTGAAGCTTTCTTT. It translates to CASSPTGKRTEAFF. The rearrangement joins TRBV6-2 or TRBV6-3 to TRBJ1-1, with 7 nucleotides matching TRBD1. With V trimmed by 6 bases and J by 5 bases, 9 bases remained unmatched. Germline lookup yields CDR1 MNHEY and CDR2 SVGEGT. This CDR3 comprises 14 residues.

This chain joins TRBV20-1 and TRBJ2-7; 12 nucleotides line up with TRBD2. The V and J ends lost 7 bases and 2 bases, in that order; junction bases with no gene match: 9. This CDR3 contains 15 residues. Germline V lookup: CDR1 DFQATT, CDR2 SNEGSKA (reference sequence). The CDR3: CSVQPGLAGPYEQYF. CDR3 DNA: TGCAGTGTGCAACCGGGACTAGCGGGCCCCTACGAGCAGTACTTC.

This clonotype has more than one count but fewer than ten. The chain joins TRBV9 to TRBJ1-2; D is ambiguous. CDR3 length: 15 amino acids. The V end lost 0 bases, the J end lost 6 bases, and 15 bases lay between the germline ends. Germline lookup yields CDR1 SGDLS and CDR2 YYNGEE. The chain's CDR3 is CASSVARAGINGYTF. The CDR3 DNA is TGTGCCAGCAGCGTAGCCCGCGCAGGTATCAATGGCTACACCTTC.

This clonotype was counted many times. The chain is built from TRBV29-1 and TRBJ2-7; 10 nucleotides agree with TRBD1. The V gene's germline CDR1 is SQVTM and CDR2 ANQGSEA. The CDR3 contains 12 residues. CDR3 region: CSADRGSDEQYF. As DNA, the CDR3 is TGCAGTGCGGACAGGGGGTCGGACGAGCAGTACTTC.

The chain is built from TRBV5-8 and TRBJ1-2; 9 bases fit TRBD1. The V gene end was trimmed by 4 bases and the J gene end by 4 bases; junction bases not matched to a gene: 8. CDR1 is SGHTS, CDR2 YDEGEE, per germline. The CDR3 runs 15 residues. CDR3 sequence: CASSSRDRVLYGYTF. The CDR3 DNA follows: TGTGCCAGCAGCAGCCGGGACAGGGTACTCTATGGCTACACCTTC.

The rearrangement uses TRBV4-1 and TRBJ2-7, with D perhaps matching TRBD2 (5 bases). There are 14 residues in the CDR3. Trimming removed 8 bases from V and 1 base from J, with 15 bases in between. Germline loops: CDR1 MGHRA, CDR2 YSYEKL. The CDR3 DNA reads TGCGCCAGCCCTCTCCCAGCGGAGTCCTACGAGCAGTACTTC. It is translated as CASPLPAESYEQYF.

CDR3 region: CASSLTGVRGVLEQFF. The DNA of the CDR3 is TGTGCCAGCAGCCTGACTGGCGTCAGGGGAGTTCTTGAGCAGTTCTTC. The chain is built from TRBV6-1 and TRBJ2-1; TRBD1 is a possible D gene (6 bases). The CDR3 length is 16 residues. Germline CDR1 reads MNHNS; CDR2 reads SASEGT. V was cut by 6 bases and J by 9 bases, with 24 bases left in between.

This chain links TRBV24-1 with TRBJ2-3, with D unresolved. V was pared by 3 bases and J by 5 bases, with 17 bases between. CDR1 is KGHDR, CDR2 SFDVKD, per germline. This CDR3 has 16 amino acids. The CDR3 reads CATSDNLVGNGDTQYF. CDR3 in DNA: TGTGCCACCAGTGATAATCTAGTGGGAAATGGAGATACGCAGTATTTT.

V usage is TRBV9 and J usage is TRBJ2-7; tentatively, D is TRBD2 (5 bases). Trimming took off 0 bases at V and 3 bases at J, with 13 bases between the two ends. The V gene's germline CDR1 is SGDLS and CDR2 YYNGEE. There are 15 residues in the CDR3. In DNA, the CDR3 is TGTGCCAGCAGCGTAGAAGTCGGGGTGGGCTACGAGCAGTACTTC. Protein sequence: CASSVEVGVGYEQYF.

In the case of this clonotype: An end of the junction does not agree with germline; a read error may underlie this. The J gene is TRBJ2-3, the V gene TRBV28; 7 bases are a match to TRBD1. The CDR3 loop spans 12 amino acids. Germline lookup yields CDR1 MDHEN and CDR2 SYDVKM. This chain's CDR3 is CASTTWTGTQYF. The CDR3 DNA reads as TGTGCCAGCACTACCTGGACAGGTACGCAGTATTTT.

About this clonotype itself: With a much larger clone just one base away, this may be a read error. V and J are TRBV12-3 or TRBV12-4 and TRBJ2-6; no reliable D call. The CDR3 extends over 14 amino acids. Trimming took 7 bases from V and 0 from J, leaving 7 bases between them. The CDR3 loop is CASTPVSGANVLTF. The CDR3 DNA is TGTGCCAGCACCCCGGTCTCTGGGGCCAACGTCCTGACTTTC.

This clonotype showed up just a few times. The genes are TRBV7-9 and TRBJ2-5; D gene ambiguous. V lost 1 base and J 9 bases, leaving 15 bases between the germline ends. The V gene's germline CDR1 is SEHNR and CDR2 FQNEAQ (reference sequence). The CDR3 loop spans 14 amino acids. The DNA of the CDR3 is TGTGCCAGCAGCTTAGGGGCCGTGGCTTTCCCCCAGTACTTC. As protein: CASSLGAVAFPQYF.